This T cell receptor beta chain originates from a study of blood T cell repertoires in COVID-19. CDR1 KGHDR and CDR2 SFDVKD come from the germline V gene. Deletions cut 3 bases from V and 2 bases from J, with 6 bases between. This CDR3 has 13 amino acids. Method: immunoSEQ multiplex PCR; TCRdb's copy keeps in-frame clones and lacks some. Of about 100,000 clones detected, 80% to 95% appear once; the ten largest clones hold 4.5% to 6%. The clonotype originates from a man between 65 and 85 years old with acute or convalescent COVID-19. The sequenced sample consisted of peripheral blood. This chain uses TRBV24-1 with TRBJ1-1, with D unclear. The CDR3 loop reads CATSDGPNTEAFF. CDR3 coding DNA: TGTGCCACCAGTGATGGCCCCAACACTGAAGCTTTCTTT.